Listed below are T cell receptor beta chains from one sample, sequenced in a study of blood T cell repertoires in COVID-19. The protocol was immunoSEQ multiplex PCR, while the TCRdb copy is restricted to in-frame clones and leaves out a portion. The repertoire holds over 100,000 clones, with around 86% as singletons. Sequencing was carried out using peripheral blood. Receptor source: a woman aged 60-70 years with active or convalescent COVID-19. Each CDR3 is given with its conserved first and last residue. Each record gives: clone size, J gene, D gene, CDR3 length, V gene, CDR3 protein, CDR3 DNA. D genes are given only for firm matches. The size of a clone is reported for some rows only, either as once, few or many, or as a class for expanded clones.

.,TRBJ1-5,.,15,TRBV2,CASRGREGVEQPQHF,TGTGCCAGCAGGGGAAGGGAAGGGGTTGAACAGCCCCAGCATTTT
.,TRBJ1-1,TRBD1,14,TRBV25-1,CASKGTGGNTEAFF,TGTGCCAGCAAAGGAACAGGGGGTAACACTGAAGCTTTCTTT
.,TRBJ1-3,.,16,TRBV9,CASSFTAASSGNTIYF,TGTGCCAGCAGCTTTACAGCCGCGAGCTCTGGAAACACCATATATTTT
.,TRBJ1-1,TRBD1,14,TRBV7-9,CASSSQGSDTEAFF,TGTGCCAGCAGCTCACAGGGGTCGGACACTGAAGCTTTCTTT
.,TRBJ2-1,.,15,TRBV13,CASSLMDSVYNEQFF,TGTGCCAGCAGTTTAATGGATAGCGTCTACAATGAGCAGTTCTTC
.,TRBJ2-3,.,14,TRBV6-5,CASSYNRYTDTQYF,TGTGCCAGCAGTTACAACAGATACACAGATACGCAGTATTTT
.,TRBJ1-5,.,15,TRBV4-2,CASSQDRERYQPQHF,TGTGCCAGCAGCCAAGATCGAGAGAGATATCAGCCCCAGCATTTT
few,TRBJ2-3,TRBD1,16,TRBV5-1,CASSPGTGGLTDTQYF,TGCGCCAGCAGCCCTGGGACAGGGGGCCTCACAGATACGCAGTATTTT
.,TRBJ2-1,.,15,TRBV6-5,CASSYGALGFNEQFF,TGTGCCAGCAGTTACGGGGCCCTAGGGTTTAATGAGCAGTTCTTC
.,TRBJ1-2,.,16,TRBV19,CASSIYYAGPNYGYTF,TGTGCCAGTAGTATTTACTACGCGGGACCTAACTATGGCTACACCTTC
.,TRBJ2-7,.,16,TRBV18,CASSPVIILLSYEQYF,TGTGCCAGCTCACCCGTTATAATTCTTCTCTCCTACGAGCAGTACTTC
.,TRBJ2-7,TRBD1,13,TRBV18,CASSPGQGAEQYF,TGTGCCAGCTCACCGGGACAGGGGGCCGAGCAGTACTTC
few,TRBJ2-4,TRBD1,15,TRBV19,CASSPVRTGVNIQYF,TGTGCCAGTAGCCCTGTGAGGACAGGGGTTAACATTCAGTACTTC
.,TRBJ2-3,.,14,TRBV11-2,CASSPTAGTDTQYF,TGTGCCAGCAGCCCAACCGCGGGCACAGATACGCAGTATTTT
.,TRBJ2-3,TRBD2,15,TRBV3-1/TRBV3-2,CASSQGAGAGDTQYF,TGTGCCAGCAGCCAAGGAGCGGGAGCAGGAGATACGCAGTATTTT
.,TRBJ2-3,TRBD1,12,TRBV6-5,CASRAQGDTQYF,TGTGCCAGCAGGGCACAGGGGGATACGCAGTATTTT
.,TRBJ2-3,TRBD2,18,TRBV4-1,CVSSQESGLAGFTDTQYF,TGCGTCAGCAGCCAAGAATCCGGACTAGCGGGATTCACAGATACGCAGTATTTT
.,TRBJ2-1,TRBD1,16,TRBV7-6,CASSLEGWDRPNEQFF,TGTGCCAGCAGCTTAGAAGGATGGGACAGGCCCAATGAGCAGTTCTTC
.,TRBJ1-1,.,14,TRBV29-1,CSVPVLGGHTEAFF,TGCAGCGTTCCCGTGCTGGGGGGGCACACTGAAGCTTTCTTT
.,TRBJ2-7,TRBD2,15,TRBV4-3,CASSQEEGGSYEQYF,TGCGCCAGCAGCCAAGAAGAGGGAGGGTCCTACGAGCAGTACTTC
.,TRBJ1-5,.,14,TRBV6-5,CASSYSIRQQPQHF,TGTGCCAGCAGTTACTCGATCCGACAGCAGCCCCAGCATTTT
.,TRBJ1-2,.,19,TRBV11-2,CASSLLVPGTLRANYGYTF,TGTGCCAGCAGCTTACTCGTTCCCGGGACACTGAGAGCTAACTATGGCTACACCTTC
.,TRBJ2-7,TRBD1,15,TRBV6-6,CASSPPGDRGHEQYF,TGTGCCAGCAGCCCCCCGGGAGACAGGGGGCACGAGCAGTACTTC